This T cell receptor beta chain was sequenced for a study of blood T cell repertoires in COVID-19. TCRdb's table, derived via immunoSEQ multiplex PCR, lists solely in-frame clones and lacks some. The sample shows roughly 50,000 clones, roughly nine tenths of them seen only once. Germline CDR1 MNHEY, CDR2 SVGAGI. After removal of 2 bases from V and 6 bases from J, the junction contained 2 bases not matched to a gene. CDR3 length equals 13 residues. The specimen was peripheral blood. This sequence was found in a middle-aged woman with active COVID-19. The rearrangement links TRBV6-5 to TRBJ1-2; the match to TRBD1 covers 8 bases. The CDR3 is CASSYVQGDGYTF. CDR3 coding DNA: TGTGCCAGCAGTTACGTACAGGGGGATGGCTACACCTTC.